These 6 T cell receptor beta chains were sequenced from one sample in a study of cytomegalovirus exposure and HLA in healthy donors. A multiplex PCR was run with 60 Vbeta primers and 13 Jbeta primers. TCRdb keeps only in-frame clones here, not all; method: immunoSEQ multiplex PCR. This sample has more than 150,000 clones, with 82% found just once. Material: PBMCs. The receptors come from a woman in her late teens or twenties in good health and CMV-seronegative.

This clone was counted between two and nine times. The chain is built from TRBV9 and TRBJ2-2; 7 bases line up with TRBD2. The CDR3 extends over 15 amino acids. The trim removed 0 bases at V and 4 bases at J, leaving 3 bases unmatched. Per germline, CDR1 SGDLS and CDR2 YYNGEE. This CDR3 is CASSVGGGFTGELFF. CDR3 in DNA: TGTGCCAGCAGCGTAGGGGGGGGTTTCACCGGGGAGCTGTTTTTT.

J is TRBJ1-5 and V is TRBV9, with 7 bases fitting TRBD1. This CDR3 contains 15 residues. The ends lost 5 bases at V and 1 base at J; junction bases unmatched: 6. CDR1 and CDR2 (germline): SGDLS, YYNGEE. CDR3 residues: CASSQTGASNQPQHF. CDR3 in DNA: TGTGCCAGCAGTCAAACAGGGGCCAGCAATCAGCCCCAGCATTTT.

This CDR3 reads CASSVGERPNSPLHF. DNA for the CDR3: TGTGCCAGCAGCGTAGGGGAGAGACCTAATTCACCCCTCCACTTT. The chain is built from TRBV9 and TRBJ1-6; D is undetermined. CDR1 is SGDLS, CDR2 YYNGEE, per germline. Trimming pared 0 bases from V and 6 bases from J, leaving 10 bases between. This CDR3 is 15 amino acids long.

V gene TRBV21-1 combines with J gene TRBJ2-3; the D segment call TRBD1 is taken from the table without a DNA check. TRBV21-1 is a documented pseudogene. The CDR3 contains 16 residues. The CDR3 loop is CASSPSSPGCTDTQYF. Here the CDR3 DNA reads TGTGCCAGCAGCCCCTCCTCTCCAGGGTGCACAGATACGCAGTATTTT.

J is TRBJ2-5 and V is TRBV27; 7 bases line up with TRBD2. The germline CDR1 and CDR2 sequences are MNHEY and SMNVEV (reference sequence). The CDR3 extends over 15 amino acids. The junction had 13 bases not matched to a gene; V was cut back by 5 bases and J by 7 bases. The CDR3 reads CASSAQGAGLRTQYF. DNA of the CDR3: TGTGCCAGCAGTGCCCAGGGAGCGGGGCTTAGGACCCAGTACTTC.

The chain couples TRBV7-9 to TRBJ2-2; a weak D match, TRBD1 (5 bases). This CDR3 is built from 12 residues. Trimming cost V 8 bases and J 1 base, with 5 bases left between them. Per germline, CDR1 SEHNR and CDR2 FQNEAQ (reference sequence). The CDR3 sequence is CASDRNTGELFF. The CDR3 DNA reads TGTGCCAGCGACAGGAACACCGGGGAGCTGTTTTTT. The whole variable domain, filled in from reference TRBV7-9 and TRBJ2-2, reads DTGVSQNPRHKITKRGQNVTFRCDPISEHNRLYWYRQTLGQGPEFLTYFQNEAQLEKSRLLSDRFSAERPKGSFSTLEIQRTEQGDSAMYLCASDRNTGELFFGEGSRLTVL.